This T cell receptor (beta chain) was captured in a study of blood T cells in healthy people across ages. Study-level background: Per two T cells, about one barcoded beta molecule was captured through template switching.

A second roughly 7 to 12 cycle PCR used barcoded and J-beta primers. Each CDR3 protein is one row after TCRdb ran MiXCR on the 5' RACE reads. This sample yields about 1.5 million distinct CDR3 sequences, of which around 39% are seen a single time; 7.9% belongs to the top ten. Total RNA was isolated from each sample in quantities of at least 6 micrograms. General observations from the study: With age, beta diversity per million T cells declined roughly linearly, significantly by around 43. No one knew whether donors had CMV, which possibly confounded expanded clonotype changes.

Per germline, CDR1 SQVTM and CDR2 ANQGSEA. The CDR3 has 13 residues. The ends were cut back, 5 bases at V and 4 bases at J, with 14 bases in the middle. This clonotype was counted at least ten times. The antigen is not known. The sequenced sample consisted of blood. The receptor was isolated from a woman aged 18-29 years in good health. The chain carries TRBV29-1 and TRBJ2-5, with a weak D call TRBD1 (5 bases). The CDR3 coding sequence is TGCAGCGTTCTACAGGCGGTTGGAGAGACCCAGTACTTC. Its translation: CSVLQAVGETQYF.